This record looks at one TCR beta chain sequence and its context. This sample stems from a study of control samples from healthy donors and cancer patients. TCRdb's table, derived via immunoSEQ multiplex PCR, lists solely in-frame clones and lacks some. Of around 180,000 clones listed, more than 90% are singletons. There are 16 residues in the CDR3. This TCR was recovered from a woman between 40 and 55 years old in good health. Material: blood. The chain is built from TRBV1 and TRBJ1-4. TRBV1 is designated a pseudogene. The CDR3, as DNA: TGCACCAGCAGCCCGAAGCCCCACGGAGAGAATGAAAAACTGTTTTTT. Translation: CTSSPKPHGENEKLFF.